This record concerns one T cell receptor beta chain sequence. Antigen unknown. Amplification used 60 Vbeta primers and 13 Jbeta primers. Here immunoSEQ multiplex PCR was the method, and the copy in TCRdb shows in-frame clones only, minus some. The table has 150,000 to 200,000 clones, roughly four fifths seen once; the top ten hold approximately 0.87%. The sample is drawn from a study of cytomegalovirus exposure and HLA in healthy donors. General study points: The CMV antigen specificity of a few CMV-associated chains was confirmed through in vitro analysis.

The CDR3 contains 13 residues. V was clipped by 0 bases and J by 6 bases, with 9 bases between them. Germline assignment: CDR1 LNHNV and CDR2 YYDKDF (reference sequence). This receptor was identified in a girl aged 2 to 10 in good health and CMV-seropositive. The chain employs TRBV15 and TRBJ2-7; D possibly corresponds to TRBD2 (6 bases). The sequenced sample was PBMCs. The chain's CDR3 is CATSRDRGSEQYF. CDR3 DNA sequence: TGTGCCACCAGCAGAGATCGGGGGAGCGAGCAGTACTTC.